The source of this T cell receptor beta chain is a study of T cells in Graves' hyperthyroidism and ophthalmopathy. This clonotype occurred a few times. The antigen is undetermined. Any patient presenting with uncontrolled infection, other autoimmune disease, pregnancy or lactation was left out. Cells are PBMCs isolated from 9 to 10 ml of fresh blood. The CDR3 length is 13 residues. J lost 10 bases, V lost 7 bases, and 9 bases had no gene match. Overall study results and limits: Expanded thyroid clonotypes (above 0.001) were mostly also found in blood. Ophthalmopathy was told apart from stable hyperthyroidism by a 13 V-J model.

Amplified regions were TCR beta CDR3 sequences from RNA transcripts. The HTBI primer set was used in a first-round RT-PCR of the TCR CDR3. TCRdb passed the multiplex PCR reads through MiXCR, listing each CDR3 protein once. The table includes a few hundred thousand distinct CDR3 sequences, approximately 14% detected once. Specimen: blood. This clonotype was obtained from a woman aged 25-40 years with Graves' hyperthyroidism. J is TRBJ2-1 and V is TRBV12-3 or TRBV12-4; 8 bases are shared with TRBD2. In DNA form, the CDR3 reads TGTGCCAGCACCGGACTAGCTGGTCGGGAGCAGTTCTTC. Protein product: CASTGLAGREQFF.